This TCR beta chain was retrieved from a study of PD-1 blockade in classical Hodgkin lymphoma. The CDR3 has 14 amino acids. V was cut by 4 bases and J by 3 bases, with 13 bases left in between. The germline CDR1 and CDR2 sequences are MNHEY and SMNVEV (reference sequence). No patient escaped relapse after autologous stem cell transplantation, and brentuximab vedotin exposure varied. Study outcomes and limitations: Diminished baseline TCR diversity has been reported in newly diagnosed patients relative to healthy donors.

Remarks on this clone: Its antigen is unknown.

The table came from immunoSEQ multiplex PCR; TCRdb's copy has only in-frame clones and leaves some out. The sample lists tens of thousands of clones; 85% to 95% were seen once. Sequences were derived from peripheral blood mononuclear cells (PBMCs), sampled at baseline. This sequence joins TRBV27 and TRBJ2-7; D remains unclear. This clonotype was obtained from a human donor with classical Hodgkin lymphoma. DNA for the CDR3: TGTGCCAGCAGTTATAGACCGTTTGACTACGAGCAGTACTTC. It translates to CASSYRPFDYEQYF.